Shown below are 8 T cell receptor beta chains from a single sample sequenced in a study of technical replicates of blood from several donors. Clones were read by immunoSEQ multiplex PCR, and TCRdb kept only the in-frame ones, dropping some. The table shows 95,000 to 100,000 clones, with 95% occurring only once. Material for sequencing was T cells isolated from PBMCs. These receptors came from a human donor in good health.

V is TRBV27 and J is TRBJ2-7; D possibly corresponds to TRBD1 (5 bases). Deletions cut 2 bases from V and 2 bases from J, with 10 bases between. The CDR3 spans 14 residues. Germline CDR1 MNHEY, CDR2 SMNVEV (reference sequence). CDR3 DNA: TGTGCCAGCAGTTTAGGGCAGGGTACCTACGAGCAGTACTTC. Translated: CASSLGQGTYEQYF.

V is TRBV7-9 and J is TRBJ2-1; D is perhaps TRBD2 (7 bases). CDR1 and CDR2 (germline): SEHNR, FQNEAQ (reference sequence). Trimming stripped 3 bases from V and 5 bases from J, with 17 bases between. The CDR3 runs 16 residues. CDR3 amino acids: CASSFGGLPKDNEQFF. DNA of the CDR3: TGTGCCAGCAGCTTCGGGGGGCTCCCTAAGGACAATGAGCAGTTCTTC.

This chain joins TRBV2 and TRBJ1-4; D is possibly TRBD1 (6 bases). The germline V gene has CDR1 SNHLY and CDR2 FYNNEI. Trimming left V 3 bases short and J 5 bases short, with 13 bases between. The CDR3 length is 15 residues. The CDR3 here is CASSDRGALNEKLFF. In DNA, the CDR3 is TGTGCCAGCAGTGACAGGGGCGCCTTAAATGAAAAACTGTTTTTT.

This chain links TRBV6-5 with TRBJ1-1; no clear D. Germline V gene sequence: CDR1 MNHEY, CDR2 SVGAGI. The CDR3 spans 13 residues. V was clipped by 3 bases and J by 5 bases, with 10 bases between them. The CDR3 region has the DNA TGTGCCAGCAGTTATGGGAGGTTGACTGAAGCTTTCTTT. Translating gives CASSYGRLTEAFF.

This clone has only one observation. V gene TRBV18 combines with J gene TRBJ1-1; perhaps TRBD1 as D (6 bases). Between the trimmed V and J ends, which lost 3 bases and 4 bases, there was a span of 15 bases. The CDR3 runs to 15 residues. Germline assignment: CDR1 KGHSH and CDR2 LQKENI. CDR3 nucleotides: TGTGCCAGCTCACCCCGGGACACGAACCCCACTGAAGCTTTCTTT. It is translated as CASSPRDTNPTEAFF.

This chain links TRBV6-1 with TRBJ2-1; D remains unclear. With 3 bases removed from V and 7 bases from J, the gap between germline ends came to 7 bases. Germline values: CDR1 MNHNS, CDR2 SASEGT. The CDR3 runs 12 residues. Here the CDR3 reads CASSESRNEQFF. CDR3 coding DNA: TGTGCCAGCAGTGAGTCTAGGAATGAGCAGTTCTTC.

J is TRBJ2-5 and V is TRBV14; possibly TRBD1 for D (5 bases). Per germline, CDR1 SGHDN and CDR2 FVKESK. The V and J ends lost 4 bases and 5 bases respectively, with 17 bases between them. CDR3 size: 15 residues. This CDR3 is CASSPNMLPGETQYF. The CDR3 DNA is TGTGCCAGCAGCCCTAATATGCTCCCAGGGGAGACCCAGTACTTC.

The rearrangement uses TRBV27 and TRBJ1-1; D is possibly TRBD1 (5 bases). CDR3 length: 15 amino acids. CDR1 is MNHEY, CDR2 SMNVEV, per germline (reference sequence). Trimming left V 6 bases short and J 3 bases short, with 17 bases between. In DNA, the CDR3 is TGTGCCAGCAGCCCTTTCGTCGGGGGTTACACTGAAGCTTTCTTT. It is translated as CASSPFVGGYTEAFF.